This TCR beta chain was sequenced during a study of post-analysis software for immune sequencing data (dated by TCRdb to the mid-2010s). Regarding the study in general: The recorded disease courses included relapsing-remitting, secondary progressive and progressive-relapsing multiple sclerosis, and some patients had no subtype annotation. A subset of samples was prepared in parallel using single-end sample barcoding, then pooled and co-amplified after Illumina adapter ligation. The patient repertoires were set against eleven to twelve previously published healthy control repertoires from donors whose ages ranged from roughly 6 to 27 years.

The germline V gene sets CDR1 to SGHRS and CDR2 to YFSETQ. The CDR3 covers 13 residues, taking in both the cysteine and the phenylalanine. The retained sequence is limited to the CDR3, 39 bases, with the frame set at the first base. As for this clonotype: The specificity of this receptor is unknown. The junction departs from the called germline gene at one end, perhaps through a read error.

The library was generated by PCR. TCRdb records Illumina HiSeq 2500 as the sequencer. To reduce PCR and sequencing biases, unique molecular identifiers were incorporated into the TCR beta cDNA libraries. Roughly 500,000 cDNA molecules were obtained for every 1 to 10 million input T cells, so each molecule roughly corresponded to one T cell. The patient libraries were prepared and sequenced with the same protocol used for the earlier healthy control dataset. Samples belonging to the same batch were prepared together, multiplexed and sequenced on a shared HiSeq lane. The source study handled its data this way. Raw barcoded reads were processed with MIGEC, and single-read molecular identifier groups were discarded before consensus assembly and CDR3 extraction. Clonotype tables were post-analysed with VDJtools, normalizing diversity by down-sampling all datasets to the smallest sample size. Repertoire overlap clustering matched CDR3 amino acid but not nucleotide sequences to correct batch-related cross-sample contamination. Clones were called with MiXCR by TCRdb after fastp trimmed the public reads at Q25, and only in-frame beta chains were retained. Every entry covers one CDR3 protein and lists the most common genes and DNA from its rows. It is TCRdb's table, rather than the study itself, that gives the V and J calls and clone size. Within this sample are about 560,000 distinct CDR3 sequences, with roughly 46% of them counted one time only. Under 2% of the sample is in the top ten clones.

Findings and caveats that apply to the study as a whole: Direct clustering with F measure showed strong co-clustering of samples prepared in the same batch, prompting a batch-effect correction. The multiple sclerosis patient group was slightly younger than the control group. Normalized Chao1 diversity was significantly lower in multiple sclerosis patients than controls, suggesting substantial peripheral T-cell clonal expansion. Significantly higher frequencies in patients than in controls were found for about five TRBV segments, including TRBV5-6, TRBV5-1 and TRBV20-1.

TCR beta repertoires were profiled from peripheral blood of approximately 13 young patients with multiple sclerosis to demonstrate the VDJtools post-analysis software. Multiple sclerosis patients were children and adolescents aged roughly 6 to 17 years. Recombination joined TRBV5-1 with TRBJ2-7, with 10 bases in between that match TRBD1. This receptor was identified in a girl between 10 and 17 years old with multiple sclerosis. The sample taken for sequencing was blood. The DNA reads as follows: TGTGCCAGCAGGGACAGGGGCCGGGACGAGCAGTACTTC. Translated, it reads CASRDRGRDEQYF.